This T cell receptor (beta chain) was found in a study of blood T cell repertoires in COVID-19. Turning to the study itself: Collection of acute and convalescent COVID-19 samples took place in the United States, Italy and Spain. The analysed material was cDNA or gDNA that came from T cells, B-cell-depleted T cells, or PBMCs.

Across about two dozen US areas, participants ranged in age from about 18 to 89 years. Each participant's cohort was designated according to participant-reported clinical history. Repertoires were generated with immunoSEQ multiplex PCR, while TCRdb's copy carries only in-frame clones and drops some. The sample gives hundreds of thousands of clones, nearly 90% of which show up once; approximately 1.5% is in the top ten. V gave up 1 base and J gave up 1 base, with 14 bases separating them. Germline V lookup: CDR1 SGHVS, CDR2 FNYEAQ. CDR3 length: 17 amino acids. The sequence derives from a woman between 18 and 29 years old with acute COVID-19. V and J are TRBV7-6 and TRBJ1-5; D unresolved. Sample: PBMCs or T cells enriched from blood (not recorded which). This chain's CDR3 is CASSLGRGRMSNQPQHF. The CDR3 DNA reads TGTGCCAGCAGCTTAGGGAGAGGGAGAATGAGCAATCAGCCCCAGCATTTT. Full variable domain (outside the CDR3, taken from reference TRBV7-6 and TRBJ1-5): GAGVSQSPRYKVTKRGQDVALRCDPISGHVSLYWYRQALGQGPEFLTYFNYEAQQDKSGLPNDRFSAERPEGSISTLTIQRTEQRDSAMYRCASSLGRGRMSNQPQHFGDGTRLSIL.